This TCR beta chain was retrieved from a study of regulatory T cells in long-lasting Graves disease. This clonotype was recorded at least ten times. Stated time point: newly diagnosed GD, antithyroid drugs for less than 3 months. PBMC-derived RNA was used for the TCR library. With iRepertoire HTBI primers and Arm-PCR of CDR3 regions, TCR beta libraries were built. Using its own MiXCR run on the multiplex PCR reads, TCRdb lists one record per CDR3 protein. Of 360,000 or so distinct CDR3 sequences in the sample, around 16% were seen once. Germline CDR1 and CDR2: MGHRA and YSYEKL. This CDR3 spans 13 amino acids. The V and J ends lost 7 bases and 5 bases respectively, with 14 bases between them. These same data were also listed under a study on T cells in Graves' hyperthyroidism and ophthalmopathy. That study adds: Stable Graves' hyperthyroidism meant no ophthalmopathy progression within 18 months. Uncontrolled infections, other autoimmune diseases, pregnancy or lactation led to exclusion of patients. The HTBI primer set was used in a first-round RT-PCR of the TCR CDR3. Most clonotypes expanded in thyroid above 0.001 were likewise present in blood.

This specimen was peripheral blood mononuclear cells (PBMCs), taken at new diagnosis, from a patient treated with antithyroid drugs. V and J are TRBV4-1 and TRBJ1-1; TRBD1 is a possible D gene (5 bases). The source of this sequence is a woman under 30 with Graves disease. The CDR3 nucleotides are TGCGCCAGCAACCCCCCTGGGGGGACTGAAGCTTTCTTT. This sequence encodes CASNPPGGTEAFF.